This entry lists 13 T cell receptor beta chains sequenced from one sample in a study of monozygotic twins with cystic fibrosis. Clones were sequenced by immunoSEQ multiplex PCR, and TCRdb holds only the in-frame ones, with some missing. The sample lists around 15,000 clones, 80% to 90% seen once, with about 0.73% in the top ten. Material for sequencing was blood. These receptors all come from a boy younger than 18 with cystic fibrosis.

This clone was seen just once. The chain links TRBV5-1 to TRBJ2-7; 9 bases match TRBD2. Trimming took 8 bases from V and 3 from J; bases not matched to a gene: 12. Per the germline V gene, CDR1 is SGHRS and CDR2 is YFSETQ. This CDR3 has 15 amino acids. CDR3: CASTVGGGGIYEQYF. CDR3 nucleotide sequence: TGCGCCAGTACCGTCGGCGGGGGGGGAATCTACGAGCAGTACTTC.

This clone was found once. The gene calls are TRBV11-3 and TRBJ2-6; maybe TRBD1 (5 bases). V dropped 4 bases and J dropped 0 bases, with 7 bases sitting between them. Germline V gene sequence: CDR1 SGHNT, CDR2 YENEEA. This CDR3 region has 15 residues. Written as DNA, the CDR3 is TGTGCCAGCAGCTCGGACACCTCTGGGGCCAACGTCCTGACTTTC. As protein: CASSSDTSGANVLTF. Based on the CDR3 plus reference TRBV11-3 and TRBJ2-6, the full variable domain is EAGVVQSPRYKIIEKKQPVAFWCNPISGHNTLYWYLQNLGQGPELLIRYENEEAVDDSQLPKDRFSAERLKGVDSTLKIQPAELGDSAVYLCASSSDTSGANVLTFGAGSRLTVL.

V gene TRBV5-1 combines with J gene TRBJ2-3, with D possibly TRBD1 on 5 matching bases. This CDR3 region has 17 residues. V lost 2 bases to trimming and J lost 2 bases, with 18 bases between them. Germline V gene lookup returns CDR1 SGHRS and CDR2 YFSETQ. Written as DNA, the CDR3 is TGCGCCAGCAGCTTCCCTTCCGACAGCCCTCCCACAGATACGCAGTATTTT. Protein: CASSFPSDSPPTDTQYF.

This clone was recorded a few times. The rearrangement uses TRBV6-5 and TRBJ2-7; D call uncertain. Germline V lookup: CDR1 MNHEY, CDR2 SVGAGI. CDR3 size: 12 residues. Deletions cut 5 bases from V and 3 bases from J, with 8 bases between. The CDR3 is CASSANRYEQYF. The CDR3 nucleotides read TGTGCCAGCAGTGCCAATCGCTACGAGCAGTACTTC.

This chain links TRBV18 with TRBJ2-5; D possibly corresponds to TRBD2 (5 bases). The V and J ends lost 2 bases and 5 bases respectively, with 18 bases between them. The CDR3 consists of 16 residues. From germline, CDR1 is KGHSH and CDR2 LQKENI. CDR3 coding DNA: TGTGCCAGCTCACCATATTTTAAGGAGGAAGGGGAGACCCAGTACTTC. Translated: CASSPYFKEEGETQYF.

This sequence joins TRBV2 and TRBJ2-3; D ambiguous. Germline V gene data show CDR1 as SNHLY and CDR2 as FYNNEI. This CDR3 contains 14 residues. As DNA, the CDR3 is TGTGCTTACACTCGGTGGTCTAGCACAGATACGCAGTATTTT. Its protein is CAYTRWSSTDTQYF.

J is TRBJ1-2 and V is TRBV7-6; no definite D call. V shed 2 bases and J shed 2 bases, with 15 bases lying between them. Germline V CDR1 and CDR2: SGHVS, FNYEAQ. The CDR3 has 16 residues. As DNA, the CDR3 is TGTGCCAGCAGCTTAACCCCCCTCCCGGGAAACTATGGCTACACCTTC. Encoded protein: CASSLTPLPGNYGYTF.

The chain employs TRBV9 and TRBJ2-1; 7 nucleotides align to TRBD1. CDR3 size: 15 residues. The V gene end was trimmed by 0 bases and the J gene end by 3 bases; junction bases not matched to a gene: 3. Germline assignment: CDR1 SGDLS and CDR2 YYNGEE. The CDR3 DNA reads TGTGCCAGCAGCGTAGGAGGGGGCAGCTACAATGAGCAGTTCTTC. Amino acids: CASSVGGGSYNEQFF. The full variable domain, in which reference TRBV9 and TRBJ2-1 provide the parts outside the CDR3, is DSGVTQTPKHLITATGQRVTLRCSPRSGDLSVYWYQQSLDQGLQFLIQYYNGEERAKGNILERFSAQQFPDLHSELNLSSLELGDSALYFCASSVGGGSYNEQFFGPGTRLTVL.

As DNA, the CDR3 is TGTGCCAGCAGCCAAGATCCCCGCGCTGAGCAGTTCTTC. It translates to CASSQDPRAEQFF. The V call is TRBV4-2, the J call TRBJ2-1; D is unclear. Per germline, CDR1 LGHNA and CDR2 YNFKEQ. The ends were cut back, 0 bases at V and 9 bases at J, with 9 bases in the middle. The CDR3 is 13 residues long.

This rearrangement joins TRBV19 to TRBJ1-1; D may be TRBD1 (5 bases). Germline V gives CDR1 LNHDA, CDR2 SQIVND (reference sequence). The V and J ends lost 1 base and 4 bases respectively, with 10 bases between them. The CDR3 is 14 residues long. The DNA for the CDR3 is TGTGCCAGTAGTATAGGGGGCGTCCTCACTGAAGCTTTCTTT. Its translation: CASSIGGVLTEAFF. Based on the CDR3 plus reference TRBV19 and TRBJ1-1, the full variable domain is DGGITQSPKYLFRKEGQNVTLSCEQNLNHDAMYWYRQDPGQGLRLIYYSQIVNDFQKGDIAEGYSVSREKKESFPLTVTSAQKNPTAFYLCASSIGGVLTEAFFGQGTRLTVV.

The CDR3 sequence: CASSLGFMGTGQETQYF. In DNA, the CDR3 is TGCGCCAGCAGCTTGGGTTTCATGGGGACTGGGCAAGAGACCCAGTACTTC. The genes are TRBV5-1 and TRBJ2-5; tentatively, D is TRBD2 (6 bases). Germline loops: CDR1 SGHRS, CDR2 YFSETQ. The CDR3 extends over 17 amino acids. V shed 0 bases and J shed 2 bases, with 17 bases lying between them.

This chain links TRBV9 with TRBJ2-1, with unresolved D. V was cut by 4 bases and J by 9 bases, with 11 bases left in between. This CDR3 has 12 residues. Germline assignment: CDR1 SGDLS and CDR2 YYNGEE. This CDR3 reads CASSQSAAEQFF. In DNA, the CDR3 is TGTGCCAGCAGCCAGAGCGCAGCTGAGCAGTTCTTC.

This clone was detected once. J is TRBJ1-3 and V is TRBV9; tentatively, D is TRBD1 (5 bases). With 0 bases removed from V and 0 bases from J, the gap between germline ends came to 7 bases. The CDR3 extends over 15 amino acids. Per germline, CDR1 SGDLS and CDR2 YYNGEE. CDR3: CASSVEGNSGNTIYF. As DNA, the CDR3 is TGTGCCAGCAGCGTAGAGGGGAACTCTGGAAACACCATATATTTT.